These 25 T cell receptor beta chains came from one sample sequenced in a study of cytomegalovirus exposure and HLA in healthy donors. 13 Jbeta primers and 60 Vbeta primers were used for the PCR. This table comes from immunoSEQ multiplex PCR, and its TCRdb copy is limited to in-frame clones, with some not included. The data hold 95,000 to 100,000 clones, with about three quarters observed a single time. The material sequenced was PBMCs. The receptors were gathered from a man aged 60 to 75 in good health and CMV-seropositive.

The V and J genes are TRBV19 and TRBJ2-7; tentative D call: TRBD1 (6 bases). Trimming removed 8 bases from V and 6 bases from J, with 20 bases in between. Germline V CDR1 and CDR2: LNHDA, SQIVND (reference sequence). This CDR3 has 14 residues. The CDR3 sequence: CASAPRGLLFEQYF. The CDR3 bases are TGTGCCAGTGCCCCCAGGGGTCTCCTCTTCGAGCAGTACTTC.

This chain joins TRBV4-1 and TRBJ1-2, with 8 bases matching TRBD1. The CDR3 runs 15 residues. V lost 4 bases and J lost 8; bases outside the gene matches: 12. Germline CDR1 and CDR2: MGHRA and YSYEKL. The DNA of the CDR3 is TGCGCCAGCAGCCGAGCCCGTCCCGGGACAGGCGGCTACACCTTC. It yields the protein CASSRARPGTGGYTF.

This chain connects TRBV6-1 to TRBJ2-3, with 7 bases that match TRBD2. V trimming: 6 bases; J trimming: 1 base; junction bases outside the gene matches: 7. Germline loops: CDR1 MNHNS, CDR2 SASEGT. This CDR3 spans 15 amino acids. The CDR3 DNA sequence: TGTGCCAGCAGCTGGGACTACCTCCGCACAGATACGCAGTATTTT. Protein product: CASSWDYLRTDTQYF.

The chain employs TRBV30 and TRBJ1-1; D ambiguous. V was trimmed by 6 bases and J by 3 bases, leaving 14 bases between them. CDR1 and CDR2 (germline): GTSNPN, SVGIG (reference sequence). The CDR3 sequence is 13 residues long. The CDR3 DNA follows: TGTGCCTGTGCCGGGCGGCGGGACACTGAAGCTTTCTTT. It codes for CACAGRRDTEAFF.

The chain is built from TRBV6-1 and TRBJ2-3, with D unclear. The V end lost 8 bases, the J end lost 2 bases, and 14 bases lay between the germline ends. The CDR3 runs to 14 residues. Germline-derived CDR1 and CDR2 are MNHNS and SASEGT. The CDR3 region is CASVYSFSTDTQYF. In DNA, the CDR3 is TGTGCCAGCGTATATTCCTTTTCCACAGATACGCAGTATTTT.

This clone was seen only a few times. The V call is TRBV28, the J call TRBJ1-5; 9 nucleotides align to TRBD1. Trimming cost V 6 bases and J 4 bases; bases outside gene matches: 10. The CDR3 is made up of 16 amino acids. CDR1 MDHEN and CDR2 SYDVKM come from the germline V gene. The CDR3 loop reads CASSSQRDRENQPQHF. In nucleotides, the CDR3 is TGTGCCAGCAGCTCCCAAAGGGACAGGGAAAATCAGCCCCAGCATTTT.

The CDR3 DNA reads as TGTGCCAGCAGTGACCTTGCGGGGACCTACGAGCAGTACTTC. Translating it yields CASSDLAGTYEQYF. The genes are TRBV2 and TRBJ2-7; TRBD2 might be the D (6 bases). The germline gives CDR1 SNHLY, CDR2 FYNNEI. V shed 3 bases and J shed 2 bases, with 11 bases lying between them. This CDR3 region has 14 residues.

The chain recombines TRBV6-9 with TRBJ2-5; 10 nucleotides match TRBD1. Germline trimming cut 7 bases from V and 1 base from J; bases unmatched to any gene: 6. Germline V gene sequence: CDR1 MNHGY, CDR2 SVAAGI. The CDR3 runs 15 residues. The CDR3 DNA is TGTGCCAGCACCCCGGGACAGGGGTTCCAAGAGACCCAGTACTTC. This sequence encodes CASTPGQGFQETQYF.

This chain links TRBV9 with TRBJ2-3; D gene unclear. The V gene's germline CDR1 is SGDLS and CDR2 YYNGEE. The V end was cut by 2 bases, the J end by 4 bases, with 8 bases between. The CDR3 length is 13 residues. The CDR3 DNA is TGTGCCAGCAGCGTCACGGTGGCAGATACGCAGTATTTT. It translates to CASSVTVADTQYF.

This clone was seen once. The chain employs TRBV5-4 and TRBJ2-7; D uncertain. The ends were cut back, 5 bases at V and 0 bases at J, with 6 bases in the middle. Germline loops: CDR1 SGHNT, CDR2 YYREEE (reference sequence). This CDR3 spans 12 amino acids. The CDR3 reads CASSVYSYEQYF. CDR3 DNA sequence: TGTGCCAGCAGTGTCTACTCCTACGAGCAGTACTTC. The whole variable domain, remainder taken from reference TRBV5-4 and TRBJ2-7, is ETGVTQSPTHLIKTRGQQVTLRCSSQSGHNTVSWYQQALGQGPQFIFQYYREEENGRGNFPPRFSGLQFPNYSSELNVNALELDDSALYLCASSVYSYEQYFGPGTRLTVT.

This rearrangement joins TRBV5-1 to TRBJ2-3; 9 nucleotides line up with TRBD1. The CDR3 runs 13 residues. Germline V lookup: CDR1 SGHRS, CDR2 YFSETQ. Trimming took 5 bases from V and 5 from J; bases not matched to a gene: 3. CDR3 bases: TGCGCCAGCAGGGGACAGGGTGTAGATACGCAGTATTTT. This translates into CASRGQGVDTQYF.

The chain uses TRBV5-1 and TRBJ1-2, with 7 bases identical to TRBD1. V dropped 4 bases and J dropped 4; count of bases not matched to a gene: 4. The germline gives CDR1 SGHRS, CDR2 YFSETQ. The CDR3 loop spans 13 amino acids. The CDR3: CASSPRDSYGYTF. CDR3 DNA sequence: TGCGCCAGCAGCCCCAGGGACAGCTATGGCTACACCTTC.

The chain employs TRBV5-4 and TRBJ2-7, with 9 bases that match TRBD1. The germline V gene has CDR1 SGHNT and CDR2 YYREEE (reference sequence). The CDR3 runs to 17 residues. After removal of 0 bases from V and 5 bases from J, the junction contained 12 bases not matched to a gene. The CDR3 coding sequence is TGTGCCAGCAGCTTGGGGAGGCCGGGACAGGGACGCAACGAGCAGTACTTC. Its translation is CASSLGRPGQGRNEQYF. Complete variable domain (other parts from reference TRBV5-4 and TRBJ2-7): ETGVTQSPTHLIKTRGQQVTLRCSSQSGHNTVSWYQQALGQGPQFIFQYYREEENGRGNFPPRFSGLQFPNYSSELNVNALELDDSALYLCASSLGRPGQGRNEQYFGPGTRLTVT.

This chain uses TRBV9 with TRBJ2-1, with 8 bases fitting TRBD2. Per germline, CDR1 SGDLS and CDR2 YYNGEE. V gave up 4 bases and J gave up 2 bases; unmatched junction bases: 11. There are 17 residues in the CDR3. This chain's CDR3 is CASSLIAAGGPYNEQFF. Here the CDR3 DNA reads TGTGCCAGCAGCCTTATAGCCGCGGGGGGTCCCTACAATGAGCAGTTCTTC. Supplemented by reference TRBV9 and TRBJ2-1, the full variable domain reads DSGVTQTPKHLITATGQRVTLRCSPRSGDLSVYWYQQSLDQGLQFLIQYYNGEERAKGNILERFSAQQFPDLHSELNLSSLELGDSALYFCASSLIAAGGPYNEQFFGPGTRLTVL.

The CDR3 sequence is CASSVGQGRTDTQYF. The CDR3 nucleotides are TGTGCCAGCAGCGTGGGACAGGGGCGCACAGATACGCAGTATTTT. The chain recombines TRBV5-6 with TRBJ2-3, with 10 bases identical to TRBD1. This CDR3 has 15 amino acids. V shed 4 bases, J shed 1 base, and the junction held 3 bases outside the gene matches. Germline V gene sequence: CDR1 SGHDT, CDR2 YYEEEE. Drawing the rest from reference TRBV5-6 and TRBJ2-3, the complete variable domain is DAGVTQSPTHLIKTRGQQVTLRCSPKSGHDTVSWYQQALGQGPQFIFQYYEEEERQRGNFPDRFSGHQFPNYSSELNVNALLLGDSALYLCASSVGQGRTDTQYFGPGTRLTVL.

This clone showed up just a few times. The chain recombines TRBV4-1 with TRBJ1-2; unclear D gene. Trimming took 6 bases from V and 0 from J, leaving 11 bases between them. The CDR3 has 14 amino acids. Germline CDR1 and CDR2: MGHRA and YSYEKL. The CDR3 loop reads CASSRPGPNYGYTF. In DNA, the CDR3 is TGCGCCAGCAGTCGGCCAGGCCCTAACTATGGCTACACCTTC.

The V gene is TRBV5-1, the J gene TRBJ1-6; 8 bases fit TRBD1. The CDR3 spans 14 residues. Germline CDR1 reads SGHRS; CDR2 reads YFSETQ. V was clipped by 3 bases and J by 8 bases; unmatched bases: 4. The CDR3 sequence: CASSSGQEDSPLHF. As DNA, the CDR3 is TGCGCCAGCAGCTCGGGACAGGAGGATTCACCCCTCCACTTT.

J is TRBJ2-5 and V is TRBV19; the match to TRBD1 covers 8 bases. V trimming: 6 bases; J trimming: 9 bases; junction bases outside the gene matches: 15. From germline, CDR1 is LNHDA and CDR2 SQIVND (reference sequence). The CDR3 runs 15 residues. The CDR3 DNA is TGTGCCAGTAGCCTTGGCCCGACAGGGGTGATGGCCCAGTACTTC. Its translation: CASSLGPTGVMAQYF.

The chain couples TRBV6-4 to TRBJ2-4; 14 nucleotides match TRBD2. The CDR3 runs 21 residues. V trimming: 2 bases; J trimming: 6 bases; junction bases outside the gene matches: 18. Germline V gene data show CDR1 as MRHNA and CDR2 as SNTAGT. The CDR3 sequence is CASSDTGPVRTSGGSGNIQYF. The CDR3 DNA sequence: TGTGCCAGCAGTGACACTGGTCCCGTAAGGACTAGCGGGGGGTCGGGAAACATTCAGTACTTC.

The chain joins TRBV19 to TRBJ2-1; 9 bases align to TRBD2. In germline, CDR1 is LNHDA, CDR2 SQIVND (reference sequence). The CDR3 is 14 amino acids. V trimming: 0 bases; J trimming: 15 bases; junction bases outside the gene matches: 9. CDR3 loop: CASSIDPSGAPRFF. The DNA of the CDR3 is TGTGCCAGTAGTATAGATCCTAGCGGGGCGCCAAGGTTCTTC.

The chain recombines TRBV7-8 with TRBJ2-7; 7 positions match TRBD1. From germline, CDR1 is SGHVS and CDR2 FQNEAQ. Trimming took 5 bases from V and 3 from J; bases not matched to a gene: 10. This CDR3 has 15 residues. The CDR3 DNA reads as TGTGCCAGCAGCCCCCCGGACAGGCCTTACTACGAGCAGTACTTC. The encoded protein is CASSPPDRPYYEQYF.

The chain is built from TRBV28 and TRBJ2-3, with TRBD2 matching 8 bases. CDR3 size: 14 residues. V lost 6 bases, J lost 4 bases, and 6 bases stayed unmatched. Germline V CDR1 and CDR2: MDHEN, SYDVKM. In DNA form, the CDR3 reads TGTGCCAGCAGAACCGGGGGGGCGTCAGATACGCAGTATTTT. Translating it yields CASRTGGASDTQYF.

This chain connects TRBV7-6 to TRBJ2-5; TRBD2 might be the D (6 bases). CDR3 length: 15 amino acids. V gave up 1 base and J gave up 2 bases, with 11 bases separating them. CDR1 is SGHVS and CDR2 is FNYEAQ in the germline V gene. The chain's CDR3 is CASSLGAGRQETQYF. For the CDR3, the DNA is TGTGCCAGCAGCTTAGGTGCTGGGAGGCAAGAGACCCAGTACTTC.

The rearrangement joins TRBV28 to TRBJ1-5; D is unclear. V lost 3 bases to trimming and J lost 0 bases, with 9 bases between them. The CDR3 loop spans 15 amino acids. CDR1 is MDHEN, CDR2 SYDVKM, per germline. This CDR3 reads CASSFLRDSNQPQHF. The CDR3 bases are TGTGCCAGCAGTTTCTTGAGAGATAGCAATCAGCCCCAGCATTTT.

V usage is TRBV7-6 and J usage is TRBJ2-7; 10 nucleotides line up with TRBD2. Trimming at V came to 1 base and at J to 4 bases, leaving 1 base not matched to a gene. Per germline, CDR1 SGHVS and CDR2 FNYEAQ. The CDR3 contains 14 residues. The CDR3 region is CASSLGLAGYEQYF. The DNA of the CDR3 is TGTGCCAGCAGCTTAGGACTAGCGGGTTACGAGCAGTACTTC.